The 28 T cell receptor beta chains below come from one sample, sequenced in a study of T cell responses to AZD1222 COVID-19 vaccine. TCRdb's table, derived via immunoSEQ multiplex PCR, lists solely in-frame clones and lacks some. The sample consists of around 100,000 clones, 93% of them appearing once. The starting material was peripheral blood, obtained on day 0 of AZD1222 vaccination. Source of these receptors: an adult in good health.

The V gene is TRBV5-8, the J gene TRBJ2-2; D uncertain. CDR3 length: 13 amino acids. Germline loops: CDR1 SGHTS, CDR2 YDEGEE. Trimming stripped 1 base from V and 5 bases from J, with 6 bases between. CDR3 DNA: TGTGCCAGCAGCTTGCTGCGGACCGGGGAGCTGTTTTTT. Encoded protein: CASSLLRTGELFF.

V and J are TRBV3-1 (or the pseudogene TRBV3-2) and TRBJ2-4; 13 positions match TRBD2. The germline V gene encodes CDR1 LGHDT and CDR2 YNNKEL (reference sequence). The CDR3 sequence is 20 residues long. Trimming at V came to 2 bases and at J to 2 bases, leaving 12 bases not matched to a gene. CDR3 bases: TGTGCCAGCAGCCAACTTCCGGGACTAGCGGGACCCCGTCCCAAAAACATTCAGTACTTC. The encoded protein is CASSQLPGLAGPRPKNIQYF.

The chain recombines TRBV19 with TRBJ2-7; 9 bases match TRBD1. J was trimmed by 0 bases and V by 4 bases; bases with no gene match: 4. The CDR3 totals 15 residues. In germline, CDR1 is LNHDA, CDR2 SQIVND (reference sequence). The CDR3 region is CASSRSTGGSYEQYF. CDR3 sequence (DNA): TGTGCCAGTAGTAGATCGACAGGGGGCTCCTACGAGCAGTACTTC.

V is TRBV6-5 and J is TRBJ1-3; D may be TRBD1 (5 bases). V was shortened by 9 bases and J by 1 base, with 16 bases between the two germline ends. Per germline, CDR1 MNHEY and CDR2 SVGAGI. The CDR3 covers 15 residues. CDR3 in DNA: TGTGCCAGTATATTTATTGGGGGGTCTGGAAACACCATATATTTT. Amino acid sequence: CASIFIGGSGNTIYF.

CDR3 in amino acids: CASSPGGELFF. In DNA, the CDR3 is TGTGCCAGCTCACCTGGCGGGGAGCTGTTTTTT. This chain uses TRBV18 with TRBJ2-2; D is uncertain. V was trimmed by 3 bases and J by 7 bases, leaving 3 bases between them. The V gene's germline CDR1 is KGHSH and CDR2 LQKENI. The CDR3 runs 11 residues.

The J gene is TRBJ2-3, the V gene TRBV29-1; no definite D call. This CDR3 is built from 12 residues. Per germline, CDR1 SQVTM and CDR2 ANQGSEA. Between the trimmed V and J ends, which lost 5 bases and 2 bases, there was a span of 8 bases. Here the CDR3 reads CSVSPSTDTQYF. The CDR3 DNA follows: TGCAGCGTTAGCCCCTCCACAGATACGCAGTATTTT.

The V gene is TRBV7-9, the J gene TRBJ2-3; perhaps D is TRBD1 or TRBD2 (5 bases each). V dropped 5 bases and J dropped 2 bases, with 14 bases sitting between them. The CDR3 sequence is 15 residues long. CDR1 is SEHNR and CDR2 is FQNEAQ in the germline V gene (reference sequence). The CDR3, as DNA: TGTGCCAGCAGCCCTACGGGACCCCTCACAGATACGCAGTATTTT. As protein: CASSPTGPLTDTQYF.

This clone was seen only once. The chain employs TRBV2 and TRBJ1-6; D remains ambiguous. The CDR3 length is 14 residues. V lost 6 bases to trimming and J lost 5 bases, with 11 bases between them. CDR1 SNHLY and CDR2 FYNNEI come from the germline V gene. Here the CDR3 DNA reads TGTGCCAGCAGAACGACGGGGAATAATTCACCCCTCCACTTT. Amino acids: CASRTTGNNSPLHF. The whole variable domain, filled in from reference TRBV2 and TRBJ1-6, reads EPEVTQTPSHQVTQMGQEVILRCVPISNHLYFYWYRQILGQKVEFLVSFYNNEISEKSEIFDDQFSVERPDGSNFTLKIRSTKLEDSAMYFCASRTTGNNSPLHFGNGTRLTVT.

Comment on this clone: Other nucleotide sequences from this sample produce the same CDR3. The chain has TRBV5-1 and TRBJ2-2; tentatively, D is TRBD2 (6 bases). This CDR3 has 13 amino acids. V was pared by 4 bases and J by 6 bases, with 10 bases between. Germline CDR1 is SGHRS and CDR2 is YFSETQ. The CDR3 bases are TGCGCCAGCAGCCCCGGGACTGCCGGGGAGCTGTTTTTT. Translating it yields CASSPGTAGELFF.

Written as DNA, the CDR3 is TGTGCCAGCAGCCAAGAGATTGGCACAGGGGCACATGGCTACACCTTC. Translation gives CASSQEIGTGAHGYTF. The chain carries TRBV4-2 and TRBJ1-2, with 7 bases identical to TRBD1. The CDR3 has 16 amino acids. V gave up 0 bases and J gave up 6 bases; unmatched junction bases: 10. Per the germline V gene, CDR1 is LGHNA and CDR2 is YNFKEQ.

This rearrangement joins TRBV3-1 (or the pseudogene TRBV3-2) to TRBJ2-7; 8 bases are shared with TRBD1. CDR1 and CDR2 from the germline V gene are LGHDT and YNNKEL (reference sequence). J lost 1 base, V lost 4 bases, and 6 bases had no gene match. CDR3 length equals 15 residues. Here the CDR3 DNA reads TGTGCCAGCAGCCGGCCGGGGACAGGATCCTACGAGCAGTACTTC. It specifies CASSRPGTGSYEQYF.

The count of this clone is one. The gene calls are TRBV18 and TRBJ2-2; D is possibly TRBD2 (5 bases). This CDR3 has 16 amino acids. The germline V gene encodes CDR1 KGHSH and CDR2 LQKENI. The V gene lost 4 bases and the J gene lost 4 bases, with 16 bases spanning the gap. The CDR3 DNA sequence: TGTGCCAGCTCACTCGGACGGACGGGGAGCACCGGGGAGCTGTTTTTT. Residues: CASSLGRTGSTGELFF.

The chain combines TRBV5-5 with TRBJ1-4; D possibly corresponds to TRBD1 (6 bases). Germline V gene sequence: CDR1 SGHKS, CDR2 YYEKEE (reference sequence). V was trimmed by 0 bases and J by 5 bases, leaving 8 bases between them. The CDR3 covers 14 residues. CDR3 residues: CASSLERGNEKLFF. In DNA, the CDR3 is TGTGCCAGCAGCTTGGAGAGGGGGAATGAAAAACTGTTTTTT.

The chain joins TRBV5-1 to TRBJ1-6, with 7 bases fitting TRBD1. CDR3 length: 21 amino acids. The V gene end was trimmed by 1 base and the J gene end by 5 bases; junction bases not matched to a gene: 21. CDR1 and CDR2 (germline): SGHRS, YFSETQ. CDR3 in amino acids: CASSLTRQGVSPLRNNSPLHF. Here the CDR3 DNA reads TGCGCCAGCAGCTTGACTCGACAGGGAGTTTCCCCCCTGCGCAATAATTCACCCCTCCACTTT.

This sequence joins TRBV27 and TRBJ2-1; D call uncertain. Between the trimmed V and J ends, which lost 5 bases and 3 bases, there was a span of 2 bases. Germline-derived CDR1 and CDR2 are MNHEY and SMNVEV (reference sequence). The CDR3 covers 11 residues. CDR3 amino acids: CASSNYNEQFF. DNA of the CDR3: TGTGCCAGCAGTAACTACAATGAGCAGTTCTTC.

The J gene is TRBJ2-5, the V gene TRBV12-5; possible D gene TRBD2, 7 bases. CDR1 LGHNT and CDR2 FRNRAP come from the germline V gene. V was clipped by 7 bases and J by 4 bases, with 19 bases between them. The CDR3 runs 15 residues. The CDR3 loop reads CASARGGGPRETQYF. The CDR3 nucleotides are TGTGCTAGTGCCCGAGGGGGGGGACCGAGAGAGACCCAGTACTTC.

This clone was recorded many times. V gene TRBV2 combines with J gene TRBJ2-6; D is unclear. The CDR3 is 16 amino acids. The V gene lost 6 bases and the J gene lost 0 bases, with 12 bases spanning the gap. Germline V CDR1 and CDR2: SNHLY, FYNNEI. In DNA form, the CDR3 reads TGTGCCAGCAGCGAGACGGCATTCTCTGGGGCCAACGTCCTGACTTTC. It yields the protein CASSETAFSGANVLTF.

In this sample, this clone turned up once. V is TRBV5-5 and J is TRBJ1-6, with D unresolved. The CDR3 consists of 13 residues. Trimming took off 3 bases at V and 8 bases at J, with 9 bases between the two ends. From germline, CDR1 is SGHKS and CDR2 YYEKEE (reference sequence). CDR3 region: CASSSFQDSPLHF. The CDR3 nucleotides are TGTGCCAGCAGCTCCTTTCAGGATTCACCCCTCCACTTT.

This chain uses TRBV6-5 with TRBJ1-1; tentative D call: TRBD1 (5 bases). Germline-derived CDR1 and CDR2 are MNHEY and SVGAGI. The CDR3 runs to 13 residues. V lost 6 bases and J 2 bases, leaving 10 bases between the germline ends. For the CDR3, the DNA is TGTGCCAGCAGATGGGGCACTAACACTGAAGCTTTCTTT. Its protein product is CASRWGTNTEAFF.

The chain is built from TRBV4-1 and TRBJ2-7; 9 bases match TRBD2. Germline V gene data show CDR1 as MGHRA and CDR2 as YSYEKL. The trim removed 4 bases at V and 5 bases at J, leaving 9 bases unmatched. The CDR3 runs to 15 residues. For the CDR3, the DNA is TGCGCCAGCAGCCTAGGACTAGCGCGCCTCGACGAGCAGTACTTC. Translated: CASSLGLARLDEQYF.

The chain is built from TRBV5-6 and TRBJ2-1, with D tentatively TRBD2 (5 bases). The length of the CDR3 is 13 residues. The germline V gene encodes CDR1 SGHDT and CDR2 YYEEEE. Trimming left V 0 bases short and J 5 bases short, with 6 bases between. The CDR3, as DNA: TGTGCCAGCAGCTTGGCTAGCCACAATGAGCAGTTCTTC. Its translation: CASSLASHNEQFF.

The chain links TRBV6-2 or TRBV6-3 to TRBJ2-2; 15 bases align to TRBD2. Germline V gene lookup returns CDR1 MNHEY and CDR2 SVGEGT. The CDR3 runs to 17 residues. Trimming cost V 5 bases and J 5 bases; bases outside gene matches: 6. The CDR3 sequence is CASSTWTSGRGTGELFF. Written as DNA, the CDR3 is TGTGCCAGCAGTACTTGGACTAGCGGGAGGGGTACCGGGGAGCTGTTTTTT.

This clone appeared once. The J gene is TRBJ1-1, the V gene TRBV2; tentative D call: TRBD1 (6 bases). The CDR3 length is 15 residues. V shed 2 bases and J shed 1 base, with 11 bases lying between them. Germline V gene sequence: CDR1 SNHLY, CDR2 FYNNEI. The CDR3 DNA sequence: TGTGCCAGCAGTGAAATGCGGGGGGCGAACACTGAAGCTTTCTTT. It yields the protein CASSEMRGANTEAFF. The full variable domain, with the rest looked up from reference TRBV2 and TRBJ1-1, is EPEVTQTPSHQVTQMGQEVILRCVPISNHLYFYWYRQILGQKVEFLVSFYNNEISEKSEIFDDQFSVERPDGSNFTLKIRSTKLEDSAMYFCASSEMRGANTEAFFGQGTRLTVV.

The CDR3 spells CASSLTTSPDTQYF. The CDR3 DNA follows: TGCGCCAGCAGCTTGACGACTTCCCCAGATACGCAGTATTTT. The rearrangement links TRBV5-1 to TRBJ2-3; no reliable D call. There are 14 residues in the CDR3. V shed 1 base and J shed 4 bases, with 10 bases lying between them. Germline-derived CDR1 and CDR2 are SGHRS and YFSETQ.

The chain is built from TRBV7-9 and TRBJ1-2; D uncertain. V gave up 2 bases and J gave up 4 bases, with 8 bases separating them. CDR1 and CDR2 from the germline V gene are SEHNR and FQNEAQ (reference sequence). The CDR3 covers 13 residues. CDR3 region: CASSLLRSYGYTF. DNA of the CDR3: TGTGCCAGCAGCTTACTACGATCCTATGGCTACACCTTC. Drawing the rest from reference TRBV7-9 and TRBJ1-2, the complete variable domain is DTGVSQNPRHKITKRGQNVTFRCDPISEHNRLYWYRQTLGQGPEFLTYFQNEAQLEKSRLLSDRFSAERPKGSFSTLEIQRTEQGDSAMYLCASSLLRSYGYTFGSGTRLTVV.

The chain combines TRBV7-9 with TRBJ1-2; 9 nucleotides align to TRBD1. The CDR3 is made up of 17 amino acids. With V trimmed by 0 bases and J by 2 bases, 7 bases remained unmatched. The germline gives CDR1 SEHNR, CDR2 FQNEAQ (reference sequence). CDR3: CASSLAPPGQGNYGYTF. The CDR3 nucleotides are TGTGCCAGCAGCTTAGCACCACCGGGACAGGGAAACTATGGCTACACCTTC.

This clone was recorded once. The CDR3 region is CASSRDRANYGYTF. The CDR3, as DNA: TGTGCCAGCAGCCGCGACAGGGCGAACTATGGCTACACCTTC. This rearrangement joins TRBV6-5 to TRBJ1-2; 7 nucleotides align to TRBD1. Germline-derived CDR1 and CDR2 are MNHEY and SVGAGI. V was clipped by 6 bases and J by 2 bases; unmatched bases: 6. This CDR3 is built from 14 residues.

The chain couples TRBV21-1 to TRBJ1-2; the DNA was not compared with TRBD1, the D call given in the table. TRBV21-1 is shown as a pseudogene. The CDR3 has 17 residues. Here the CDR3 DNA reads TGTGCCAGCAGCATCAACAGGCTCACAGCAGCTAACTATGGCTACACCTTC. This gives the protein CASSINRLTAANYGYTF.